These 21 T cell receptor beta chains originate from one sample sequenced in a study of blood T cells in healthy people across ages. A sample-barcoded 5' primer and a J-beta primer mix were used in a second PCR of roughly 6 to 11 cycles. TCRdb fed the 5' RACE reads into MiXCR, producing one record per CDR3 protein. The table includes about 680,000 distinct CDR3 sequences, about half detected once. The sequenced sample was blood. The receptors originated from a woman aged 55-70 years in good health.

For the CDR3, the DNA is TGTGCCAGCAGCCAAGATATGGGCCATTACGAGCAGTACTTC. Protein product: CASSQDMGHYEQYF. This chain links TRBV4-2 with TRBJ2-7; D is ambiguous. The CDR3 covers 14 residues. CDR1 is LGHNA, CDR2 YNFKEQ, per germline. V was cut by 0 bases and J by 4 bases, with 10 bases left in between.

This clonotype showed up just a few times. This chain connects TRBV28 to TRBJ2-5; 7 bases align to TRBD1. Germline V gene sequence: CDR1 MDHEN, CDR2 SYDVKM. V shed 5 bases, J shed 3 bases, and the junction held 3 bases outside the gene matches. The CDR3 spans 13 residues. The CDR3 loop reads CASSVQGEETQYF. CDR3 in DNA: TGTGCCAGCAGTGTCCAGGGGGAAGAGACCCAGTACTTC.

The chain couples TRBV2 to TRBJ2-5, with D hard to call. The J call may be incorrect, as the DNA end agrees better with TRBJ2-7. This CDR3 has 13 residues. The germline V gene has CDR1 SNHLY and CDR2 FYNNEI. The CDR3 DNA sequence: TGTGCCAGCAGTGACGTTGTTGCTGCCGAGCAGTACTTC. Translating gives CASSDVVAAEQYF.

This clonotype has just a few counts. The chain links TRBV7-2 to TRBJ2-5; no clear D gene. This CDR3 region has 12 residues. The V gene's germline CDR1 is SGHTA and CDR2 FQGNSA. V was trimmed by 4 bases and J by 5 bases, leaving 8 bases between them. The CDR3 sequence: CASSSFRETQYF. The CDR3 bases are TGTGCCAGCAGCTCCTTCCGGGAGACCCAGTACTTC. The full variable domain, rest sourced from reference TRBV7-2 and TRBJ2-5, is GAGVSQSPSNKVTEKGKDVELRCDPISGHTALYWYRQSLGQGLEFLIYFQGNSAPDKSGLPSDRFSAERTGGSVSTLTIQRTQQEDSAVYLCASSSFRETQYFGPGTRLLVL.

Concerning this clonotype: One end of the junction fails to match germline, which may point to a read error. The rearrangement uses TRBV20-1 and TRBJ2-7, with TRBD2 matching over 14 bases. The DNA end is a closer match to TRBJ2-5, so the J assignment may be wrong. CDR1 and CDR2 (germline): DFQATT, SNEGSKA (reference sequence). The CDR3 runs to 15 residues. CDR3 sequence (DNA): TGCAGTACTAGAGGGAGGACTAGCGGGAGGGAGACCCAGTACTTC. Its translation: CSTRGRTSGRETQYF.

Only a few counts were recorded for this clonotype. This chain's CDR3 is CASSQVGPLIYEQYF. For the CDR3, the DNA is TGTGCCAGCAGCCAAGTAGGGCCCCTGATCTACGAGCAGTACTTC. The chain employs TRBV14 and TRBJ2-7; D is uncertain. The V end was cut by 1 base, the J end by 3 bases, with 13 bases between. The CDR3 spans 15 residues. Germline V gives CDR1 SGHDN, CDR2 FVKESK.

This chain links TRBV3-1 with TRBJ1-1, with 10 bases aligning to TRBD1. V was pared by 5 bases and J by 3 bases, with 6 bases of the junction left unmatched. Germline V lookup: CDR1 LGHDT, CDR2 YNNKEL (reference sequence). CDR3 length: 15 amino acids. The CDR3: CASSYLGTGDTEAFF. DNA for the CDR3: TGTGCCAGCAGCTACCTCGGGACAGGGGACACTGAAGCTTTCTTT.

V and J are TRBV11-2 and TRBJ2-1; 8 bases match TRBD2. This CDR3 contains 15 residues. The trim removed 1 base at V and 7 bases at J, leaving 6 bases unmatched. Germline CDR1 reads SGHAT; CDR2 reads FQNNGV. CDR3 protein: CASSLGVAGFNEQFF. The CDR3 DNA is TGTGCCAGCAGCTTAGGCGTAGCGGGATTTAATGAGCAGTTCTTC.

This sequence joins TRBV3-1 and TRBJ1-2; D uncertain. The germline V and J ends were trimmed by 1 base and 7 bases, with 7 bases remaining between them. CDR1 and CDR2 from the germline V gene are LGHDT and YNNKEL (reference sequence). This CDR3 has 12 amino acids. The CDR3 loop reads CASSQAEGGYTF. The CDR3 bases are TGTGCCAGCAGCCAAGCCGAGGGTGGCTACACCTTC.

The gene calls are TRBV27 and TRBJ1-1, with 8 bases matching TRBD1. J lost 5 bases, V lost 3 bases, and 8 bases had no gene match. This CDR3 is 15 amino acids long. Per the germline V gene, CDR1 is MNHEY and CDR2 is SMNVEV (reference sequence). For the CDR3, the DNA is TGTGCCAGCAGTTTCGACCGGACAGGGTGGACTGAAGCTTTCTTT. Amino acids: CASSFDRTGWTEAFF.

The DNA of the CDR3 is TGTGCCAGCAGCTTGTCGGAGGAGAGTTCCTACGAGCAGTACTTC. It encodes CASSLSEESSYEQYF. The chain is built from TRBV5-6 and TRBJ2-7; tentatively, D is TRBD2 (5 bases). The CDR3 runs 15 residues. The germline V and J ends were trimmed by 1 base and 1 base, with 12 bases remaining between them. Germline CDR1 SGHDT, CDR2 YYEEEE.

V and J are TRBV4-2 and TRBJ2-1; D might be TRBD2 (5 bases). The J call is uncertain, as TRBJ2-7 better fits the DNA end. The germline CDR1 and CDR2 sequences are LGHNA and YNFKEQ. The CDR3 spans 16 residues. CDR3 in amino acids: CASSQVERSSYNEQYF. In DNA, the CDR3 is TGTGCCAGCAGCCAAGTCGAGCGGAGCTCCTACAATGAGCAGTACTTC.

This chain connects TRBV7-3 to TRBJ2-2; 9 nucleotides match TRBD2. Germline CDR1 SGHTA, CDR2 FQGTGA. This CDR3 has 15 amino acids. V shed 5 bases and J 8 bases; nucleotides not matched to a gene: 9. The CDR3 loop reads CASSDLASGTGELFF. DNA of the CDR3: TGTGCCAGCAGCGACCTGGCTAGCGGGACGGGGGAGCTGTTTTTT.

This clonotype was picked up a small number of times. V and J are TRBV27 and TRBJ1-6, with 7 nucleotides matching TRBD1. With 4 bases clipped from V and 10 bases from J, the junction kept 4 bases outside the gene matches. The length of the CDR3 is 13 residues. Germline CDR1 reads MNHEY; CDR2 reads SMNVEV (reference sequence). The CDR3 DNA sequence: TGTGCCAGCAGTTCCACAGGGGTCTCACCCCTCCACTTT. It yields the protein CASSSTGVSPLHF.

This chain links TRBV20-1 with TRBJ2-1; TRBD2 matches 12 bases. The CDR3 is 14 residues long. Losses at the gene ends were 7 bases for V and 8 bases for J; bases not matched to a gene: 9. Germline V gene lookup returns CDR1 DFQATT and CDR2 SNEGSKA (reference sequence). The CDR3 region is CSELAGGKYYEQFF. The CDR3 bases are TGCAGTGAACTAGCGGGAGGAAAATACTATGAGCAGTTCTTC.

The chain recombines TRBV7-8 with TRBJ2-7; maybe TRBD2 (6 bases). This CDR3 region has 14 residues. The V end was cut by 5 bases, the J end by 3 bases, with 14 bases between. The germline CDR1 and CDR2 sequences are SGHVS and FQNEAQ. This CDR3 is CASSQAGGNYEQYF. The DNA for the CDR3 is TGTGCCAGCAGCCAGGCCGGGGGTAACTACGAGCAGTACTTC.

The chain couples TRBV28 to TRBJ2-1, with 7 bases aligning to TRBD1. The CDR3 contains 17 residues. With V trimmed by 5 bases and J by 1 base, 11 bases remained unmatched. The V gene's germline CDR1 is MDHEN and CDR2 SYDVKM. The CDR3 is CASSPPRPGGSYNEQFF. CDR3 DNA: TGTGCCAGCAGTCCCCCCCGCCCAGGGGGTTCCTACAATGAGCAGTTCTTC.

This clonotype was detected a few times. The chain combines TRBV7-2 with TRBJ2-1; 8 nucleotides line up with TRBD2. CDR1 is SGHTA and CDR2 is FQGNSA in the germline V gene. The CDR3 runs to 14 residues. J gave up 9 bases and V 5 bases, and 9 bases lay outside the gene matches. This chain's CDR3 is CASSPSGGAAEQFF. CDR3 in DNA: TGTGCCAGCAGCCCGTCGGGGGGGGCGGCTGAGCAGTTCTTC.

The chain joins TRBV18 to TRBJ2-5; a weak D match, TRBD2 (7 bases). CDR3 length: 14 residues. Germline CDR1 reads KGHSH; CDR2 reads LQKENI. V gave up 0 bases and J gave up 6 bases, with 11 bases separating them. CDR3 DNA sequence: TGTGCCAGCTCACCACCCGGGGGGCAAAAGACCCAGTACTTC. Translation gives CASSPPGGQKTQYF.

Only a few counts were recorded for this clonotype. The chain combines TRBV4-3 with TRBJ2-7; TRBD2 aligns across 8 bases. Germline V gives CDR1 LGHNA, CDR2 YSLEER. CDR3 length: 15 amino acids. Trimming removed 1 base from V and 4 bases from J; junction bases left unmatched: 6. The CDR3 DNA follows: TGCGCCAGCAGCCAAGTTGGACTAGCAGGATACGAGCAGTACTTC. This translates into CASSQVGLAGYEQYF.

The chain uses TRBV29-1 and TRBJ2-2; 10 bases align to TRBD2. Germline CDR1 SQVTM, CDR2 ANQGSEA. The CDR3 loop spans 16 amino acids. The V segment lost 5 bases and the J segment 6 bases; nucleotides outside the gene matches: 12. The CDR3 sequence: CSVSGTSDRGPGELFF. DNA of the CDR3: TGCAGCGTTTCCGGGACTAGCGATAGAGGACCCGGGGAGCTGTTTTTT.